These T cell receptor beta chains were read from a single sample in a study of blood T cell repertoires in COVID-19. Only in-frame clones appear in the TCRdb table, and some are missing; sequencing was by immunoSEQ multiplex PCR. The sample holds roughly 260,000 clones, approximately 92% seen once. The specimen sequenced was peripheral blood. The receptors derive from a young adult with COVID-19, enrolled during active disease. Both conserved end residues are part of each CDR3. D genes are given only for firm matches. For some rows the clone size is stated as once, few or many, or as a class when expanded; others skip it.

>TRBV10-3|TRBJ2-1|-|TRBD1
TGTGCCATCAGTGACACGACAGGGGGCCAGAAATGGTACAATGAGCAGTTCTTC
CAISDTTGGQKWYNEQFF
>TRBV11-2|TRBJ1-4|-|-
TGTGCCAGCAGCTTAGAAGCGGGCCGGAATGAAAAACTGTTTTTT
CASSLEAGRNEKLFF
>TRBV28|TRBJ1-1|-|-
TGTGCCAGCAGTCTCAGGGAGGGAAACACTGAAGCTTTCTTT
CASSLREGNTEAFF
>TRBV4-1|TRBJ2-3|-|TRBD2
TGCGCCAGCAGCCAAGAGCAGCGGGAGTTCGATACGCAGTATTTT
CASSQEQREFDTQYF
>TRBV18|TRBJ2-1|-|-
TGTGCCAGCTCACCAGGACAGTCGACCGAGCAGTTCTTC
CASSPGQSTEQFF
>TRBV10-2|TRBJ2-1|-|TRBD2
TGCGCCAGCAGTCTAGCGGGACTAGGGTACAATGAGCAGTTCTTC
CASSLAGLGYNEQFF
>TRBV6-5|TRBJ1-6|-|TRBD1
TGTGCCAGCAGTTCCCAGGGGACAGGCAATTCACCCCTCCACTTT
CASSSQGTGNSPLHF
>TRBV18|TRBJ1-1|once|-
TGTGCCAGCTCACCCGAGTGGAACACTGAAGCTTTCTTT
CASSPEWNTEAFF
>TRBV5-5|TRBJ1-1|-|-
TGTGCCAGCTCGAGGGGAGGTCAGGGTCACACTGAAGCTTTCTTT
CASSRGGQGHTEAFF
>TRBV5-1|TRBJ2-3|-|TRBD2
TGCGCCAGCAGCTCGGGACTAGCGGGAGGCGAACCCACAGATACGCAGTATTTT
CASSSGLAGGEPTDTQYF
>TRBV5-5|TRBJ1-4|-|-
TGTGCCAGCAGCTTCCCGCCCGGTACCCGCGAAAAACTGTTTTTT
CASSFPPGTREKLFF
>TRBV27|TRBJ2-1|once|TRBD2
TGTGCCAGCAGTTGGGCCAGAAGTCTAGCGGGAGGGGTTGAGCAGTTCTTC
CASSWARSLAGGVEQFF
>TRBV6-6|TRBJ2-2|-|TRBD1
TGTGCCAGCCGGACAGGGCACGGGAACACCGGGGAGCTGTTTTTT
CASRTGHGNTGELFF
>TRBV19|TRBJ1-5|once|-
TGTGCCAGTAGTATAGACCTTCGGGGCAATCAGCCCCAGCATTTT
CASSIDLRGNQPQHF
>TRBV5-1|TRBJ1-5|-|-
TGCGCCAGCAGCTTCCTCGTCCGTCAGCCCCAGCATTTT
CASSFLVRQPQHF
>TRBV21-1|TRBJ2-7|-|-
TGTGCCAGGCCTAGCGGGAGGGCCTACGAGCAGTACTTC
CARPSGRAYEQYF
>TRBV28|TRBJ1-2|-|-
TGTGCCAGCAGGTTAACTGATCTCAGGGATGGCTACACCTTC
CASRLTDLRDGYTF
>TRBV5-1|TRBJ1-1|-|-
TGCGCCAGCAGCTTGGCCCAGGGGTGGAACACTGAAGCTTTCTTT
CASSLAQGWNTEAFF
>TRBV19|TRBJ1-1|-|-
TGTGCCAGTATCCCACTTGGGAACACTGAAGCTTTCTTT
CASIPLGNTEAFF
>TRBV6-6|TRBJ2-3|few|-
TGTGCCAGCAGTTACTTAACTAGCCAAGATACGCAGTATTTT
CASSYLTSQDTQYF